The rows below give T cell receptor beta chains drawn from one sample of a study of blood T cell repertoires in COVID-19. This table comes from immunoSEQ multiplex PCR, and its TCRdb copy is limited to in-frame clones, with some not included. The sample shows over 300,000 clones, approximately 85% of them seen only once. Sequencing was carried out using PBMCs or T cells enriched from blood (not recorded which). The receptors shown here come from a young man who had recovered from COVID-19. Each CDR3 is given with its conserved first and last residue. Part of the rows lack a size; the others show once, few, many or a class for expanded clones.

abundance,len,v_gene,CDR3aa
.,13,TRBV10-2,CASSDRGNTEAFF
.,14,TRBV19,CASSPTGNQETQYF
.,14,TRBV7-9,CASSLVTGNPEQYF
.,13,TRBV9,CASSLKRDSEAFF
.,15,TRBV6-6,CASSTPGLRRGKLFF
.,14,TRBV6-5,CASSRDRVVQPQHF
.,17,TRBV10-3,CAISVTSGGAGTDTQYF
.,15,TRBV5-8,CASSLFYSGANVLTF
.,15,TRBV4-2,CASSQERGGGQPQHF
.,16,TRBV3-1/TRBV3-2,CASSQARDGGSETQYF
.,15,TRBV5-1,CASSLGLLNTGELFF
.,13,TRBV5-1,CASSRGQGYEQYF
.,11,TRBV6-1,CASSYNYGYTF
.,16,TRBV3-1/TRBV3-2,CASSQDRTGLFGGYTF
.,15,TRBV2,CASSEGQSPWQPQHF
few,14,TRBV10-3,CAIRQGVGWYEQYF